This TCR beta chain was identified during a study of blood T cells in healthy people across ages. Notes on the study in general: The fall in TCR beta diversity per million T cells was roughly linear with age.

The individuals who served as donors were healthy Caucasians living in Russia, aged roughly 6 to 100. Isolating PBMCs gave at least 6.5 million of these cells per sample. Samples each yielded at least 6 micrograms of total RNA. This clonotype was seen many times. What it binds is unknown. The second PCR ran 7 to 11 cycles with a sample-barcoded 5' primer and J-beta primers. Using its own MiXCR run on the 5' RACE reads, TCRdb lists one record per CDR3 protein. The sample has approximately 1.5 million distinct CDR3 sequences; about 31% are singletons. The CDR3 has 16 residues. Germline V gene lookup returns CDR1 MGHRA and CDR2 YSYEKL. J was trimmed by 2 bases and V by 1 base; bases with no gene match: 2.

This sequence was found in a woman aged 25-40 years in good health. The sequenced material came from blood. V is TRBV4-1 and J is TRBJ2-1; 10 bases align to TRBD2. The DNA for the CDR3 is TGCGCCAGCAGCCAAGCTAGCGGGGGAGCCTACAATGAGCAGTTCTTC. Protein sequence: CASSQASGGAYNEQFF.